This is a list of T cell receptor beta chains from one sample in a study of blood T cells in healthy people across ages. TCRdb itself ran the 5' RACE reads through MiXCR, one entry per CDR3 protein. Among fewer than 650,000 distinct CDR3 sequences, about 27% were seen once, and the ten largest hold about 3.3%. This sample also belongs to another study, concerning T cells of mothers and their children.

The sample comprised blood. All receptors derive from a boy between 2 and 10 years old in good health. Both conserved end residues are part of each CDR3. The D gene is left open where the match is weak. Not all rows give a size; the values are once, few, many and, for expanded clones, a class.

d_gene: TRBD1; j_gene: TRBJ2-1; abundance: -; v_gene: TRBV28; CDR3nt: TGTGCCAGCAGCCGAGATCCACAGGGGGCCGACAATGAGCAGTTCTTC; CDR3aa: CASSRDPQGADNEQFF
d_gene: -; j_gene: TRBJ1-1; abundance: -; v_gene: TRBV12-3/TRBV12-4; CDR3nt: TGTGCCAGCAGTTTAGCCGGGGGGTCTGAAGCTTTCTTT; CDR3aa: CASSLAGGSEAFF
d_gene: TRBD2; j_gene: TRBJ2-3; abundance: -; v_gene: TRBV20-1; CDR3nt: TGCAGTGCTGGTAGCGGGGTAGCCCTAGATACGCAGTATTTT; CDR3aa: CSAGSGVALDTQYF
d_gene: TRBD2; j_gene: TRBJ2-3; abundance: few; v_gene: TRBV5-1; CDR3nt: TGCGCCAGCAGCTTGTCCGGGGGGGGAAGCACAGATACGCAGTATTTT; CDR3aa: CASSLSGGGSTDTQYF
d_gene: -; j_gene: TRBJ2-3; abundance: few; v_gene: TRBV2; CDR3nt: TGTGCCAGCAGGAAGTCCCTAATACAGTCAGATACGCAGTATTTT; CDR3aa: CASRKSLIQSDTQYF
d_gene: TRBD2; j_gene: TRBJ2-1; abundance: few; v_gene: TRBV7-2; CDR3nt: TGTGCCAGCAGCGAACTAGCGGGCTCCTACAATGAGCAGTTCTTC; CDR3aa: CASSELAGSYNEQFF
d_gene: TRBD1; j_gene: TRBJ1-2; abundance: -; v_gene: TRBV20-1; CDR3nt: TGCAGTGCTACCCGACAGGGCGGCTATGGCTACACCTTC; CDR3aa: CSATRQGGYGYTF
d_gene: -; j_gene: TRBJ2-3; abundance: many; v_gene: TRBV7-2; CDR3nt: TGTGCCAGCAGCGAGCGAGATACGCAGTATTTT; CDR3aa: CASSERDTQYF
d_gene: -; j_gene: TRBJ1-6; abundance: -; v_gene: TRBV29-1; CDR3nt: TGCAGCGTCCAGCGATTCTTGAGCTCCTATAATTCACCCCTCCACTTT; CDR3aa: CSVQRFLSSYNSPLHF
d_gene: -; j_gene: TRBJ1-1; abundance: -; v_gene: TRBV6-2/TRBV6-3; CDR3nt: TGTGCCAGCAGGGACAACACTGAAGCTTTCTTT; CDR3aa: CASRDNTEAFF
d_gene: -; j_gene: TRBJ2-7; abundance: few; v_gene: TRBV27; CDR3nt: TGTGCCAGCAGTTTAAAGTCCTACTCCTACGAGCAGTACTTC; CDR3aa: CASSLKSYSYEQYF
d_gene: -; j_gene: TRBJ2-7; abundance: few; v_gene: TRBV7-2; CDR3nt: TGTGCCAGCAGCTTAGCGGGCGGCTCCTTCTCCTACGAGCAGTACTTC; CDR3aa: CASSLAGGSFSYEQYF
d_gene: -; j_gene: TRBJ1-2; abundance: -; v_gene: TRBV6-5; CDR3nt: TGTGCCAGCAGTCGGGACGGAACGGCTGATGGCTACACCTTC; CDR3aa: CASSRDGTADGYTF
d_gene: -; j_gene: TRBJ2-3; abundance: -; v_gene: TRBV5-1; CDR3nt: TGCGCCAGCAGCCCGAGTTCTAGAGGAAGCACAGATATGCAGTATTTT; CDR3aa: CASSPSSRGSTDMQYF
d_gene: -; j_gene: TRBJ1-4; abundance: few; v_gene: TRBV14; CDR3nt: TGTGCCAGCAGCCAAGATTGGCTTTCCTGTGATGAACTGTTTTTT; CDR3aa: CASSQDWLSCDELFF
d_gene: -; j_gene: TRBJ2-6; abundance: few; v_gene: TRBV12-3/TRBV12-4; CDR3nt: TGTGCCAGCAGTTTAGCGACTGGGGCCAACGTCCTGACTTTC; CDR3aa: CASSLATGANVLTF
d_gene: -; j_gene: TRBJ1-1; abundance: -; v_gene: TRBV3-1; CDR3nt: TGTGCCAGCAGCCGGGGACGGGACACTGAAGCTTTCTTT; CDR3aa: CASSRGRDTEAFF
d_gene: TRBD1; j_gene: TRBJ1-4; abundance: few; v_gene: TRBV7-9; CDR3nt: TGTGCCAGCAGCCCGGGACAGCCGATTGCAACTAATGAAAAACTGTTTTTT; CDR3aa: CASSPGQPIATNEKLFF
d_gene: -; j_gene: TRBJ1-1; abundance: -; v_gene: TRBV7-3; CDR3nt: TGTGCCAGCAGCCGTACTGGAGTAACTGAAGCTTTCTTT; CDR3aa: CASSRTGVTEAFF
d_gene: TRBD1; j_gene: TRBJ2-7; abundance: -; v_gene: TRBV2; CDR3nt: TGTGCCAGCGGACAGGACAGGTCCTACGAGCAGTACTTC; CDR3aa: CASGQDRSYEQYF
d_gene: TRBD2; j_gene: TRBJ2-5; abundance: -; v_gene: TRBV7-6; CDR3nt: TGTGCCAGCACCGGGACTAGCTACACCCGGGAGACCCATTACTTC; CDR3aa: CASTGTSYTRETHYF
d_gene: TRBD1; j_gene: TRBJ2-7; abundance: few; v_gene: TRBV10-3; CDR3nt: TGTGCCGCCACGACAGGGGCGGCCTACGAGCAGTACTTC; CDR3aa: CAATTGAAYEQYF
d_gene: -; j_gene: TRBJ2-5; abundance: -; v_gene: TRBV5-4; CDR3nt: TGTGCCAGCAGCCCGAACCGGGGGCAGTCGGAGACCCAGTACTTC; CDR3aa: CASSPNRGQSETQYF
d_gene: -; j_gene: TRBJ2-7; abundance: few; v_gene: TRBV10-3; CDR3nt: TGTGCCATCAGCCGCCTTGAAGCGAGGGGGTACGAGCAGTACTTC; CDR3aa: CAISRLEARGYEQYF